The 17 T cell receptor beta chains reported below all come from one sample, sequenced in a study of blood T cells in healthy people across ages. Primers used in a second PCR of about 6 to 11 cycles were a sample-barcoded 5' primer and a J-beta primer mix. TCRdb analysed the 5' RACE reads with MiXCR anew, one entry per CDR3 protein. The repertoire holds over 950,000 distinct CDR3 sequences, with roughly 51% as singletons. Sequencing was done on a sample of blood. The receptors originated from a woman aged 55-69 years in good health.

V usage is TRBV24-1 and J usage is TRBJ2-7, with D possibly matching TRBD1 (5 bases). With 7 bases removed from V and 5 bases from J, the gap between germline ends came to 14 bases. The CDR3 runs 13 residues. From germline, CDR1 is KGHDR and CDR2 SFDVKD. The CDR3 is CATSGSATDEQYF. CDR3 nucleotides: TGTGCCACCAGCGGATCAGCGACAGACGAGCAGTACTTC.

The V and J genes are TRBV9 and TRBJ2-4, with D perhaps matching TRBD1 or TRBD2 (5 bases each). The J call may be mistaken, given a closer DNA end match to TRBJ2-7. This CDR3 is built from 14 residues. The germline CDR1 and CDR2 sequences are SGDLS and YYNGEE. In nucleotides, the CDR3 is TGTGCCAGCAGCGTAGGAGGGGAAGGCTACGAGCAGTACTTC. Its protein is CASSVGGEGYEQYF.

The V gene is TRBV11-3, the J gene TRBJ2-2; D may match TRBD1 or TRBD2 (5 bases each). Trimming took off 5 bases at V and 8 bases at J, with 15 bases between the two ends. The CDR3 spans 14 residues. Germline V gene lookup returns CDR1 SGHNT and CDR2 YENEEA. The CDR3 reads CASSPPGRPGELFF. The CDR3 nucleotides read TGTGCCAGCAGCCCTCCGGGACGTCCGGGGGAGCTGTTTTTT.

The V gene is TRBV3-1, the J gene TRBJ1-2; a weak D match, TRBD1 (5 bases). This CDR3 has 16 amino acids. V shed 0 bases and J shed 1 base, with 12 bases lying between them. Germline assignment: CDR1 LGHDT and CDR2 YNNKEL (reference sequence). The CDR3 DNA follows: TGTGCCAGCAGCCAAGATACCCGGGGCTATAACTATGGCTACACCTTC. It translates to CASSQDTRGYNYGYTF.

The sample holds a few counts of this clonotype. V is TRBV29-1 and J is TRBJ2-5, with 8 bases identical to TRBD2. The length of the CDR3 is 13 residues. CDR1 and CDR2 from the germline V gene are SQVTM and ANQGSEA. Losses at the gene ends were 3 bases for V and 4 bases for J; bases not matched to a gene: 4. This chain's CDR3 is CSVDGLAGETQYF. CDR3 in DNA: TGCAGCGTTGATGGCCTAGCGGGAGAGACCCAGTACTTC. Complete variable domain (other parts from reference TRBV29-1 and TRBJ2-5): SAVISQKPSRDICQRGTSLTIQCQVDSQVTMMFWYRQQPGQSLTLIATANQGSEATYESGFVIDKFPISRPNLTFSTLTVSNMSPEDSSIYLCSVDGLAGETQYFGPGTRLLVL.

This sequence joins TRBV20-1 and TRBJ2-5, with D unclear. V gave up 3 bases and J gave up 5 bases, with 16 bases separating them. The germline V gene has CDR1 DFQATT and CDR2 SNEGSKA (reference sequence). This CDR3 is 14 amino acids long. CDR3 region: CSASFRPLGETQYF. The CDR3 DNA is TGCAGTGCTAGTTTCCGGCCTCTTGGGGAGACCCAGTACTTC.

This clonotype appeared a few times. CDR3 coding DNA: TGTGCCAGCAGCCAAGTACTTACCAGCTCTGGTCCCGGGGAGCTGTTTTTT. Translating gives CASSQVLTSSGPGELFF. The rearrangement links TRBV14 to TRBJ2-2, with D uncertain. The V gene lost 1 base and the J gene lost 6 bases, with 18 bases spanning the gap. This CDR3 is built from 17 residues. The V gene's germline CDR1 is SGHDN and CDR2 FVKESK. Full variable domain (outside the CDR3, taken from reference TRBV14 and TRBJ2-2): EAGVTQFPSHSVIEKGQTVTLRCDPISGHDNLYWYRRVMGKEIKFLLHFVKESKQDESGMPNNRFLAERTGGTYSTLKVQPAELEDSGVYFCASSQVLTSSGPGELFFGEGSRLTVL.

This clonotype was recorded a few times. The chain employs TRBV7-9 and TRBJ2-7, with a possible D match to TRBD1 (6 bases). The CDR3 contains 15 residues. From germline, CDR1 is SEHNR and CDR2 FQNEAQ (reference sequence). V was shortened by 4 bases and J by 5 bases, with 18 bases between the two germline ends. The CDR3 DNA reads as TGTGCCAGCAGCTCCAACAGGGAAGCTTCGGACGAGCAGTACTTC. Protein product: CASSSNREASDEQYF. Supplemented by reference TRBV7-9 and TRBJ2-7, the full variable domain reads DTGVSQNPRHKITKRGQNVTFRCDPISEHNRLYWYRQTLGQGPEFLTYFQNEAQLEKSRLLSDRFSAERPKGSFSTLEIQRTEQGDSAMYLCASSSNREASDEQYFGPGTRLTVT.

This chain joins TRBV7-9 and TRBJ2-3; 10 bases are shared with TRBD2. The CDR3 sequence is 16 residues long. Germline V gene sequence: CDR1 SEHNR, CDR2 FQNEAQ (reference sequence). The V segment lost 3 bases and the J segment 4 bases; nucleotides outside the gene matches: 7. The CDR3 loop is CASSFPSGSYADTQYF. DNA for the CDR3: TGTGCCAGCAGCTTCCCTAGCGGGAGTTACGCAGATACGCAGTATTTT.

The V and J genes are TRBV5-1 and TRBJ2-1, with TRBD2 matching over 7 bases. Looked up from germline, CDR1 is SGHRS and CDR2 is YFSETQ. This CDR3 contains 16 residues. V lost 0 bases and J lost 5; bases outside the gene matches: 8. DNA of the CDR3: TGCGCCAGCAGCTTGGACCGGGAGGTTGCGCACAATGAGCAGTTCTTC. It translates to CASSLDREVAHNEQFF.

This chain links TRBV5-1 with TRBJ2-3; 11 bases are a match to TRBD2. This CDR3 is built from 17 residues. The junction had 12 bases not matched to a gene; V was cut back by 0 bases and J by 9 bases. The germline gives CDR1 SGHRS, CDR2 YFSETQ. CDR3 nucleotides: TGCGCCAGCAGCTTGGAGCCCTTGGGACTAGCGGAGGGAACGCAGTATTTT. This encodes CASSLEPLGLAEGTQYF.

There are many counts of this clonotype. The rearrangement uses TRBV20-1 and TRBJ2-3, with 9 bases identical to TRBD2. The germline V gene encodes CDR1 DFQATT and CDR2 SNEGSKA (reference sequence). V trimming: 3 bases; J trimming: 2 bases; junction bases outside the gene matches: 9. This CDR3 has 16 residues. CDR3 sequence: CSASVVAGANTDTQYF. The CDR3 DNA sequence: TGCAGTGCTAGTGTCGTAGCGGGAGCTAACACAGATACGCAGTATTTT.

This clonotype was seen more than once but under ten times. The V and J genes are TRBV29-1 and TRBJ2-3, with TRBD2 matching 8 bases. Germline assignment: CDR1 SQVTM and CDR2 ANQGSEA. J gave up 1 base and V 4 bases, and 7 bases lay outside the gene matches. The CDR3 spans 15 residues. CDR3 residues: CSVGRSGGRTDTQYF. The DNA for the CDR3 is TGCAGCGTTGGTCGGTCGGGAGGGCGCACAGATACGCAGTATTTT.

The chain employs TRBV20-1 and TRBJ2-1, with 7 bases identical to TRBD2. The CDR3 is 14 amino acids. Trimming removed 1 base from V and 7 bases from J; junction bases left unmatched: 7. Germline V gene sequence: CDR1 DFQATT, CDR2 SNEGSKA (reference sequence). The chain's CDR3 is CSARGPSGGNEQFF. Written as DNA, the CDR3 is TGCAGTGCTAGAGGTCCTAGCGGAGGGAATGAGCAGTTCTTC.

This clonotype was counted between two and nine times. The gene calls are TRBV5-1 and TRBJ2-1; no firm D call. CDR3 size: 15 residues. The V end lost 4 bases, the J end lost 0 bases, and 11 bases lay between the germline ends. CDR1 and CDR2 from the germline V gene are SGHRS and YFSETQ. The DNA of the CDR3 is TGCGCCAGCAGCCTCGAAACGAGCTCCTACAATGAGCAGTTCTTC. Amino acids: CASSLETSSYNEQFF.

The V call is TRBV7-9, the J call TRBJ1-5; 7 nucleotides match TRBD1. The V gene's germline CDR1 is SEHNR and CDR2 FQNEAQ (reference sequence). This CDR3 spans 13 amino acids. V lost 2 bases and J lost 13; bases outside the gene matches: 8. The CDR3 protein is CASSLSHWTGQHF. CDR3 nucleotide sequence: TGTGCCAGCAGCTTATCCCATTGGACAGGTCAGCATTTT.

The chain joins TRBV6-6 to TRBJ2-3; D is perhaps TRBD2 (6 bases). The CDR3 length is 14 residues. V lost 10 bases and J 4 bases, leaving 18 bases between the germline ends. CDR1 MNHNY and CDR2 SVGAGI come from the germline V gene (reference sequence). The CDR3 DNA reads TGTGCCACCGCGGGACCCACAGGCTCAGATACGCAGTATTTT. Its protein product is CATAGPTGSDTQYF.